This T cell receptor beta chain derives from a study of blood T cell repertoires in COVID-19. In the study overall: Nucleic acid was either cDNA or gDNA, and it came from T cells, B-cell-depleted T cells, or PBMCs.

Sequenced by immunoSEQ multiplex PCR; TCRdb stores in-frame clones only, minus some. Of about 170,000 clones listed, around 92% are singletons. Germline loops: CDR1 LNHDA, CDR2 SQIVND (reference sequence). V lost 3 bases and J lost 4, with 14 bases in between. This CDR3 region has 15 residues. The genes are TRBV19 and TRBJ2-3; D is possibly TRBD2 (7 bases). Material: peripheral blood. The sequence came from a young man with COVID-19, enrolled during active disease. The CDR3 loop is CASSMAGANPDTQYF. The CDR3 region has the DNA TGTGCCAGTAGTATGGCGGGGGCGAATCCAGATACGCAGTATTTT.